A selection of T cell receptor beta chains follows, all from one sample in a study of cytomegalovirus exposure and HLA in healthy donors. TCRdb's copy holds only in-frame clones and misses some; the assay was immunoSEQ multiplex PCR. Among around 200,000 clones listed, 80% to 90% were seen once. Sequenced material: PBMCs. All receptors come from a girl aged 2-9 years in good health and CMV-seropositive. CDR3s include the opening cysteine and the closing phenylalanine or tryptophan. The D gene is left open where the match is weak.

cdr3_aa v_call d_call
CASSLGGRVRNSPLHF TRBV11-2 -
CASSFRLVGGDTQYF TRBV5-1 -
CASRNRGGPEAFF TRBV6-1 TRBD1
CASSRIPGLAGRETQYF TRBV4-1 TRBD2
CASSYSGASTDTQYF TRBV6-5 -
CASSLAGGPYEQYF TRBV11-3 TRBD2
CASSDLLGQGNGYTF TRBV6-1 TRBD1
CASSVGGQTYEQYF TRBV9 -
CASSPRESPGEQYF TRBV11-3 -
CASSSGLARSGDTQYF TRBV5-4 TRBD2
CASSPTGTGPETQYF TRBV18 -
CASSFRREGDTQYF TRBV7-9 TRBD2
CASSQGWGRGKYYEQYF TRBV4-2 -
CAWEQGSNQPQHF TRBV30 -
CASSSGLSGYTF TRBV13 -
CASSRISGMYNEQFF TRBV5-1 TRBD2
CASSQGGTSGIGYF TRBV10-1 TRBD2
CASSQDRGTYNEQFF TRBV4-1 -
CASSARTGTRGYTF TRBV13 TRBD1
CASSRGLAGSFHEQYF TRBV4-2 TRBD2
CASSVAAGGPGNEQFF TRBV9 TRBD2
CASSGTGGQEQYF TRBV19 TRBD1
CASSNSVGGDEQFF TRBV6-5 TRBD1
CASSPPLSLTGGFYGYTF TRBV18 -
CASERLARGETQYF TRBV10-3 -
CASSQSRVLNYGYTF TRBV4-1 -
CASSELGQGSTEAFF TRBV6-1 TRBD1
CASSITGAANEKLFF TRBV11-2 TRBD1
CASSQRQGGNEKLFF TRBV18 -
CASSYPIDRVGQPQHF TRBV6-6 TRBD1
CASSLILRQASTGANVLTF TRBV19 -
CSVGDNSNQPQHF TRBV29-1 -
CASSLEAGNYGYTF TRBV11-3 -
CASSLTSGRMGETQYF TRBV7-9 TRBD2